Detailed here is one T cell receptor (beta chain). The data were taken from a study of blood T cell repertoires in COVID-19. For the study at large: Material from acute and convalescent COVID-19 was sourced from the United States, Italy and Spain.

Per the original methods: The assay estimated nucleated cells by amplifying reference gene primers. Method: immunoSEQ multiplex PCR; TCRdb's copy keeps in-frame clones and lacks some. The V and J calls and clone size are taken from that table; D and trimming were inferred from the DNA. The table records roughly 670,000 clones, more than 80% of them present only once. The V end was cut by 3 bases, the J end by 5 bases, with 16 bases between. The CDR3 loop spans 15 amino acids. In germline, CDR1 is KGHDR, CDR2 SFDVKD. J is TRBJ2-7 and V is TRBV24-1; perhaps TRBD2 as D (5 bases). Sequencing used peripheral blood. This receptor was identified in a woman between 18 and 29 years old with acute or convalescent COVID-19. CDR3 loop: CATSDPGVNGDEQYF. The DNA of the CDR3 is TGTGCCACCAGTGATCCTGGAGTTAACGGGGACGAGCAGTACTTC.